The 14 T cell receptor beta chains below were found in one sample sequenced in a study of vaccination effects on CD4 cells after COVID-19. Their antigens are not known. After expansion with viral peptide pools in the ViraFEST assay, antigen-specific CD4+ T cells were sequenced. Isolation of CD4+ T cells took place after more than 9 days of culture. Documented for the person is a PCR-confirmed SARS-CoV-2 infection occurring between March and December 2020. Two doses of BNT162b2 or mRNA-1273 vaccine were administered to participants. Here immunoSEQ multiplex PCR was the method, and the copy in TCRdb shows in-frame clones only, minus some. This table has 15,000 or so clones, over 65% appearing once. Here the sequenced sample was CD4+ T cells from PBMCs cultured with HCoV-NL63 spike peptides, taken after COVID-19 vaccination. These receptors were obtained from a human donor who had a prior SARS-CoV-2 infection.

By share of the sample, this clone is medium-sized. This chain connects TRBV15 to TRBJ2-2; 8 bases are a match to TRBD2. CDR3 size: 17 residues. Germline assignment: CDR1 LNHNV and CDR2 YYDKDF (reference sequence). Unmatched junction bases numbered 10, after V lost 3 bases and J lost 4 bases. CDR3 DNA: TGTGCCACCAGCAGGTCTTCTTTAGCGGGACCCACCGGGGAGCTGTTTTTT. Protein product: CATSRSSLAGPTGELFF. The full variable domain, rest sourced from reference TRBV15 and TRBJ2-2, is DAMVIQNPRYQVTQFGKPVTLSCSQTLNHNVMYWYQQKSSQAPKLLFHYYDKDFNNEADTPDNFQSRRPNTSFCFLDIRSPGLGDTAMYLCATSRSSLAGPTGELFFGEGSRLTVL.

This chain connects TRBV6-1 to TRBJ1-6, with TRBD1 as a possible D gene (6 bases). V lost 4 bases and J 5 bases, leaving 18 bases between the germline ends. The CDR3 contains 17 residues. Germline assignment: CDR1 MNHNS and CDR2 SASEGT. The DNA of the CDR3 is TGTGCCAGCAGTGGGGGACATCCGCGCGCAAATAATTCACCCCTCCACTTT. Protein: CASSGGHPRANNSPLHF.

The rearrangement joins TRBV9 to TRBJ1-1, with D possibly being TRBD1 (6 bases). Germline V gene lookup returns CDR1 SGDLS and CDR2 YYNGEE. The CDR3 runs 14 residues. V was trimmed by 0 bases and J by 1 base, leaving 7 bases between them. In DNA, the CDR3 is TGTGCCAGCAGCGTAGGGGGACAGAACACTGAAGCTTTCTTT. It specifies CASSVGGQNTEAFF.

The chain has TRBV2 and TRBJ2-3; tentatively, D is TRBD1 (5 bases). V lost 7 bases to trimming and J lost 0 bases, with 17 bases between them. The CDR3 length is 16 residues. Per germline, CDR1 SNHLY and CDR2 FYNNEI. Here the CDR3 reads CASTFYDSASTDTQYF. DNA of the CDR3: TGTGCCAGCACGTTTTACGACAGCGCTAGCACAGATACGCAGTATTTT.

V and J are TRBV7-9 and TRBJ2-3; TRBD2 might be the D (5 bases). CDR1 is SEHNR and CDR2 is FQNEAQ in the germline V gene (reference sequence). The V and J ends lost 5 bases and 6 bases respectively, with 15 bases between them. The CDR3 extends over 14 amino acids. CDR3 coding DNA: TGTGCCAGCAGCCCGGGGTGGAGTTCGGATACGCAGTATTTT. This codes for CASSPGWSSDTQYF.

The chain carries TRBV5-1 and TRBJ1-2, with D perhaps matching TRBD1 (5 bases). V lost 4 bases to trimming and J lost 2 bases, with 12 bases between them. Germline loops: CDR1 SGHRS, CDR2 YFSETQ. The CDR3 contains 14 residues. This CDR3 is CASSPSGDNYGYTF. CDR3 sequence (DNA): TGCGCCAGCAGCCCGTCTGGGGACAACTATGGCTACACCTTC.

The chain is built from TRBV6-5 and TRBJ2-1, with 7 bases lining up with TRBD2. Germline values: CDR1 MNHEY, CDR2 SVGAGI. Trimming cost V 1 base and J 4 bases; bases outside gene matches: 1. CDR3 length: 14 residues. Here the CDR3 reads CASSYWGGYNEQFF. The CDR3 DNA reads TGTGCCAGCAGTTACTGGGGGGGGTACAATGAGCAGTTCTTC.

CDR3 nucleotide sequence: TGTGCCAGCAGCTTAGGGGAGACAGGGTCCTACGAGCAGTACTTC. Its protein product is CASSLGETGSYEQYF. The chain joins TRBV11-3 to TRBJ2-7; TRBD1 matches at 7 bases. V was clipped by 1 base and J by 1 base; unmatched bases: 4. CDR3 length: 15 amino acids. CDR1 SGHNT and CDR2 YENEEA come from the germline V gene.

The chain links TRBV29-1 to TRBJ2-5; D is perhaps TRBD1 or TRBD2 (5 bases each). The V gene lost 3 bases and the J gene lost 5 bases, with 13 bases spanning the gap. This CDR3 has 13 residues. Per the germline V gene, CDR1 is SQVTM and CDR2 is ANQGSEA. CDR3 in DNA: TGCAGCGTTGAGGGGACCCTGGGGGAGACCCAGTACTTC. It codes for CSVEGTLGETQYF.

The CDR3 DNA reads as TGTGCCAGCAGCCAACCAGGGTCAAACACTGAAGCTTTCTTT. Its protein product is CASSQPGSNTEAFF. The V call is TRBV6-5, the J call TRBJ1-1; maybe TRBD1 (5 bases). The CDR3 length is 14 residues. With 6 bases removed from V and 2 bases from J, the gap between germline ends came to 13 bases. The germline V gene encodes CDR1 MNHEY and CDR2 SVGAGI.

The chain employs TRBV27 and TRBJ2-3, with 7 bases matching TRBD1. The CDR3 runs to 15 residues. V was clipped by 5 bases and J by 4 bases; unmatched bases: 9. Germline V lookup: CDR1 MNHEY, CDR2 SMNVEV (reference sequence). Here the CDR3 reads CASSGYTGTADTQYF. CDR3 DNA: TGTGCCAGCAGTGGCTATACAGGGACAGCAGATACGCAGTATTTT.

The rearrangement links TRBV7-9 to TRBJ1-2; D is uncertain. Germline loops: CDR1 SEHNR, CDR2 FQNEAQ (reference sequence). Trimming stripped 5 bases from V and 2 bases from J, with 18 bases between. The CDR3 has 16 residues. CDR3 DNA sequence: TGTGCCAGCAGCCAAAGCTCGGGAGGTCGGAACTATGGCTACACCTTC. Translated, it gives CASSQSSGGRNYGYTF.

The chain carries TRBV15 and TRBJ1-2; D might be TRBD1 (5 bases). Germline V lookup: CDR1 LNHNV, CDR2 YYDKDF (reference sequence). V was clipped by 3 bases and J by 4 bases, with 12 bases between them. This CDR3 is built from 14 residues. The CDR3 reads CATSSRERSYGYTF. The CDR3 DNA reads TGTGCCACCAGCAGCAGGGAGAGATCCTATGGCTACACCTTC.

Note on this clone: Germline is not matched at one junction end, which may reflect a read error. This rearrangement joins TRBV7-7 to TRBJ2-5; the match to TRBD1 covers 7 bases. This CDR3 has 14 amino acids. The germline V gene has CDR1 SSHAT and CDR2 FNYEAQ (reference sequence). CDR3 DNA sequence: TGTGCTAGCAGCTTAGGCTCAGGGGGTGAGACCCAGTACTTC. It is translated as CASSLGSGGETQYF.